This entry concerns a single T cell receptor (beta chain). This CDR3 is 15 amino acids long. CDR1 and CDR2 from the germline V gene are SQVTM and ANQGSEA. Trimming left V 3 bases short and J 0 bases short, with 12 bases between. The data were taken from a study of CD8 T cells in Susac syndrome. The RNA input was roughly 0.5 to 1 ug, and it was reverse transcribed with random hexamers. TCRdb re-analysed the immunoSEQ multiplex PCR reads in MiXCR, keeping a single row per CDR3 protein. Of 75,000 to 95,000 distinct CDR3 sequences in the sample, 96% were seen once. V gene TRBV29-1 combines with J gene TRBJ2-1, with D unclear. What was sequenced was CD8+ T cells from PBMCs. The clonotype comes from a human donor with Susac syndrome. CDR3 nucleotide sequence: TGCAGCGTTGAGTTTAGCACGTCCTCCTACAATGAGCAGTTCTTC. As protein: CSVEFSTSSYNEQFF.